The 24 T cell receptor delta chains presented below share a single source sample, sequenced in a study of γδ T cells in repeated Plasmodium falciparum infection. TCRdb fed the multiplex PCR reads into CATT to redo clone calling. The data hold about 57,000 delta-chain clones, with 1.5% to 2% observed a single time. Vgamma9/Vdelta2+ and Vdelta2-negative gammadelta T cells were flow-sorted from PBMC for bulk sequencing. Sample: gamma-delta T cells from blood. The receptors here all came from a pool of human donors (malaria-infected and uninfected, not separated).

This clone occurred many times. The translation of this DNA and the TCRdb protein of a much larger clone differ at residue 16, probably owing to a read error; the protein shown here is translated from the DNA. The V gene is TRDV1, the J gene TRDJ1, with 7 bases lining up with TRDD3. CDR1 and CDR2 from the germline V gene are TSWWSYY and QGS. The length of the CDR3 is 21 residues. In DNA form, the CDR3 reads TGTGCTCTTGGGGAACGTCCGAGGTACTGGGGAATGGTTCGGTACGCCGATAAGCTCATCTTT. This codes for CALGERPRYWGMVRYADKLIF.

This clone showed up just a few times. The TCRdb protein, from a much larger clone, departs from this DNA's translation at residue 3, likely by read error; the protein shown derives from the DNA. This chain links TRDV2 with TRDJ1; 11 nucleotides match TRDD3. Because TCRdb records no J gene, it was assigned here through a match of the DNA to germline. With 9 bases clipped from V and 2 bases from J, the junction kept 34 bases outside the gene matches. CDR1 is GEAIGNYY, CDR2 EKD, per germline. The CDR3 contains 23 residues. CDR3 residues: CASVVRGFGARVRLGDNTDKLIF. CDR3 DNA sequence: TGTGCCAGTGTAGTCCGAGGATTCGGGGCTAGGGTTCGACTGGGGGATAATACCGATAAACTCATCTTT.

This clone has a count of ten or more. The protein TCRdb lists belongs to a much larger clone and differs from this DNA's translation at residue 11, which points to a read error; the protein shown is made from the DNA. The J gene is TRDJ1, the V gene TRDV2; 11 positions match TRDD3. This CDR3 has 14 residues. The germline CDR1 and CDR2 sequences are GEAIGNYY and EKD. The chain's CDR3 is CACDPGGYTDRLIF. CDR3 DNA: TGTGCCTGTGACCCTGGGGGATACACCGATAGACTCATCTTT.

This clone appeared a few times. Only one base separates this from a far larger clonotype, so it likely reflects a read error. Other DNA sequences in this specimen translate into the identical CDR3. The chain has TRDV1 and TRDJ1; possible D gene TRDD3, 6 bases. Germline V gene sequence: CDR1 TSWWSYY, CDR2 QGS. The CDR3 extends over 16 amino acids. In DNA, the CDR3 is TGTGCTCTTGGGGATTCTTGGGGGGGGTACACTGATAAACTCATCTTT. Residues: CALGDSWGGYTDKLIF.

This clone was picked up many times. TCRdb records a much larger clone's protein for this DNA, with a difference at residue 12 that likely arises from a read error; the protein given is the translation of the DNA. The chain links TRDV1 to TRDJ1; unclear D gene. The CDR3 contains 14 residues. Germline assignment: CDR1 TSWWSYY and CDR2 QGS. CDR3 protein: CALGERMYTDKPIF. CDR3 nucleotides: TGTGCTCTTGGGGAACGGATGTACACCGATAAACCCATCTTT.

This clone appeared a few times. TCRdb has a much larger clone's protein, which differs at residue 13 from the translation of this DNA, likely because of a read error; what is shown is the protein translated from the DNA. The CDR3 reads CALGELVYDRPYRYFTDKLIF. The CDR3 nucleotides read TGTGCTCTTGGGGAACTTGTCTACGATAGGCCGTACCGGTACTTCACCGATAAGCTCATCTTT. The V gene is given as TRDV1, and no J gene call is available; the DNA was not compared with TRDD3, the D call given in the table. The germline gives CDR1 TSWWSYY, CDR2 QGS. The CDR3 consists of 21 residues.

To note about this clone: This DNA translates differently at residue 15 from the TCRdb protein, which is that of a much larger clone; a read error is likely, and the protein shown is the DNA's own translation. The CDR3 here is CALGELSRGDTGGGADKLIF. CDR3 DNA: TGTGCTCTTGGGGAACTTTCCCGTGGGGATACAGGGGGGGGCGCCGATAAACTCATCTTT. The V gene is TRDV1, the J gene TRDJ1; 8 bases match TRDD3. The J gene, absent from TCRdb, was called here by matching the DNA to germline. V was pared by 0 bases and J by 3 bases, with 18 bases of the junction left unmatched. Germline CDR1 TSWWSYY, CDR2 QGS. This CDR3 spans 20 amino acids.

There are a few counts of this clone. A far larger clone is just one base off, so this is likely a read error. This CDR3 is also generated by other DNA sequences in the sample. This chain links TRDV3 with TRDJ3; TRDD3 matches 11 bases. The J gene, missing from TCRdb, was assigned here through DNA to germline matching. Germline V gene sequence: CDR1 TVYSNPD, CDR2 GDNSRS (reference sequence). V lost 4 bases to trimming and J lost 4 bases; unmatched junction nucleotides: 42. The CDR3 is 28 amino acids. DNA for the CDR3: TGTGCCTCTCCGATGTCCCCGGTGGTCCCGTCCCGCGAGTATTGGGGGATACGCGGCTGGTGGGACACCCGACAGATGTTTTTC. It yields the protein CASPMSPVVPSREYWGIRGWWDTRQMFF.

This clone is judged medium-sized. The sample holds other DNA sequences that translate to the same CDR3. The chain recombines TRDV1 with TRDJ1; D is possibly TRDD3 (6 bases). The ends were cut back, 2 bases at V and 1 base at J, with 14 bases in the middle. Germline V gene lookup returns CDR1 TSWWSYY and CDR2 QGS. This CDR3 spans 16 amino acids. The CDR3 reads CALGESGGGPTDKLIF. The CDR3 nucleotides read TGTGCTCTTGGGGAAAGTGGGGGGGGACCCACCGATAAACTCATCTTT.

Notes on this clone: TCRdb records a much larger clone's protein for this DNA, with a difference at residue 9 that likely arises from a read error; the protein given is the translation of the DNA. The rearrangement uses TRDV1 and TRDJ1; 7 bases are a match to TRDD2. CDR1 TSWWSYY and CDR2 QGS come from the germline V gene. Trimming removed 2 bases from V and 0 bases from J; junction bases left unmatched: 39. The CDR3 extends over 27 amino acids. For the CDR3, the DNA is TGTGCTCTTGGGGAAGCCCGGGGAACCGGGGGCTTTCCTACTTCCATCCTCCTTACTCAGTACACCGATAAACTCATCTTT. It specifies CALGEARGTGGFPTSILLTQYTDKLIF.

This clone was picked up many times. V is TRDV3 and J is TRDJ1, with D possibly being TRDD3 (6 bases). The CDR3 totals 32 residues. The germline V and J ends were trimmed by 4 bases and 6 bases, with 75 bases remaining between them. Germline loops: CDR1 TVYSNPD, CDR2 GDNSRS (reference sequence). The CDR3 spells CASQKMNPIRAGDIFFAERPRAGGLAIYKLIF. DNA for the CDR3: TGTGCCTCCCAAAAAATGAATCCGATTCGCGCTGGGGACATCTTTTTCGCCGAGCGACCACGGGCCGGGGGGCTAGCGATTTATAAACTCATCTTT.

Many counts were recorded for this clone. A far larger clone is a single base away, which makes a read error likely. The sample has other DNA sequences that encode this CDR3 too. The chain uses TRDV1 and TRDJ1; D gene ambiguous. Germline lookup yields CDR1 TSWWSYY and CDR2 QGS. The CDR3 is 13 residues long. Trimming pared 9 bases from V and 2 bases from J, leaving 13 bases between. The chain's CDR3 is CALRPSLTDKLIF. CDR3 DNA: TGTGCTCTGCGGCCCTCCCTGACCGATAAACTCATCTTT.

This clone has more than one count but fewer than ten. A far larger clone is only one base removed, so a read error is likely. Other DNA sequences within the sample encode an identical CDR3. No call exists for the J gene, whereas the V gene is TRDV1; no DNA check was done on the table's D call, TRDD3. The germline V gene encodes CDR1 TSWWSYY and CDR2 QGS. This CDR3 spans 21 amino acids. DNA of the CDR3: TGTGCTCTTGGGGAGCTTTGCTCCTACAATCTCTGGGGGTTCTACACCGATAAGCTCATCTTT. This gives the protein CALGELCSYNLWGFYTDKLIF.

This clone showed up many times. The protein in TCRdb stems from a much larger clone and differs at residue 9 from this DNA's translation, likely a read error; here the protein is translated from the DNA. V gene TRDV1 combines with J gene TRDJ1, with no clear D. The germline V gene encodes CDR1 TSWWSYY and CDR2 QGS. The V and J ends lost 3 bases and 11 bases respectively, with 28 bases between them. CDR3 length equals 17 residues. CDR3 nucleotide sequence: TGTGCTCTTGGGGAGCGGGTTCTACGTATCCTCCAAAAGGCCCTCATCTTT. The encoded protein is CALGERVLRILQKALIF.

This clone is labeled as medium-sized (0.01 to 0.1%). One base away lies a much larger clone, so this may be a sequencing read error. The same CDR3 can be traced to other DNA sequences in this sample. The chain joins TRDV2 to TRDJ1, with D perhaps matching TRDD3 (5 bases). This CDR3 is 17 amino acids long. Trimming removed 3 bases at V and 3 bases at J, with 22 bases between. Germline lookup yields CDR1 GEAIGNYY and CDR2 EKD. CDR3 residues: CACDRVPGVGSPDKLIF. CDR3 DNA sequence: TGTGCCTGTGACCGGGTTCCCGGAGTGGGGTCCCCCGATAAACTCATCTTT.

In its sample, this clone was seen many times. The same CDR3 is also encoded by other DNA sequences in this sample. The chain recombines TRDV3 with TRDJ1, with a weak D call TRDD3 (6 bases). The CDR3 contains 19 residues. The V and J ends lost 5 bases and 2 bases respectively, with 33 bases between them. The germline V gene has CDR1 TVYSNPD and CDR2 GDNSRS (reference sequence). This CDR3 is CALWALRWGFSRSTDKLIF. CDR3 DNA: TGTGCCCTTTGGGCTCTACGATGGGGGTTCTCCCGATCAACCGATAAACTCATCTTT.

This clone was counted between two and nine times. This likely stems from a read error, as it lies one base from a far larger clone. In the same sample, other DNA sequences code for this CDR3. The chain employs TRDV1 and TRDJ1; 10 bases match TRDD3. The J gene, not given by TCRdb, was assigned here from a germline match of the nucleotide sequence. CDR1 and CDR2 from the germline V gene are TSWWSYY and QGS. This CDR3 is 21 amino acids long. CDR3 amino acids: CALGDTRGYWGITRDDDKLIF. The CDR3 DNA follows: TGTGCCCTTGGGGATACTAGGGGGTACTGGGGGATCACGCGGGATGACGATAAACTCATCTTT.

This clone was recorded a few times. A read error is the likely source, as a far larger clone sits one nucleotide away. Here the CDR3 reads CASPRYRPYWGIRYTDKLIF. The DNA of the CDR3 is TGTGCCTCCCCACGCTACCGTCCTTACTGGGGGATCCGATACACCGATAAACTCATCTTT. The chain is built from TRDV3 and TRDJ1; 10 bases agree with TRDD3. Matching the DNA to germline supplied the J gene, which TCRdb does not give. V trimming: 4 bases; J trimming: 0 bases; junction bases outside the gene matches: 23. The CDR3 has 20 residues. Per the germline V gene, CDR1 is TVYSNPD and CDR2 is GDNSRS (reference sequence). Filled out from reference TRDV3 and TRDJ1, the complete variable domain reads CDKVTQSSPDQTVASGSEVVLLCTYDTVYSNPDLFWYRIRPDYSFQFVFYGDNSRSEGADFTQGRFSVKHILTQKAFHLVISPVRTEDSATYYCASPRYRPYWGIRYTDKLIFGKGTRVTVEP.

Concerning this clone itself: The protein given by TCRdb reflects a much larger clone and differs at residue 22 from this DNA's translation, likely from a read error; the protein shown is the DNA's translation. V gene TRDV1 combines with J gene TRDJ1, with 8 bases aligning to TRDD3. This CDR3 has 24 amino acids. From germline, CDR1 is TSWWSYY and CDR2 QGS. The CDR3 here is CALGELRVFTWAGWGYRLTDKRIF. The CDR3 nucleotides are TGTGCTCTTGGGGAACTTAGAGTCTTCACCTGGGCAGGATGGGGATACAGGCTCACCGATAAACGCATCTTT.

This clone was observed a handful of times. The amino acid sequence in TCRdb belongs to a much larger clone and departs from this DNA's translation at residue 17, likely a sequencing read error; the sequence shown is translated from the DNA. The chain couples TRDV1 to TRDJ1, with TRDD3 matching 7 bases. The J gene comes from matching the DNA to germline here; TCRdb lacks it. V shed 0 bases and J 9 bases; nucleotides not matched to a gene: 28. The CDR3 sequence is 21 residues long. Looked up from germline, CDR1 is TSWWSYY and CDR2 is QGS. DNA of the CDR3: TGTGCTCTTGGGGAACTAGCCCCTCGGCCTTCAGTCTGGGGGTCCCTGCTCCAACTCATCTTT. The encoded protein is CALGELAPRPSVWGSLLQLIF.

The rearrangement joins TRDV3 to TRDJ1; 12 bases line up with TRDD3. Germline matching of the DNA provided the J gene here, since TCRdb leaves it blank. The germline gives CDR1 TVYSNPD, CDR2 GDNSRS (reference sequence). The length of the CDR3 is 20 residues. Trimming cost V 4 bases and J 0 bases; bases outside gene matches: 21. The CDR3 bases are TGTGCCTCAAAGGACTACGGCCTCTGGGGGATACGCCTTTACACCGATAAACTCATCTTT. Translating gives CASKDYGLWGIRLYTDKLIF. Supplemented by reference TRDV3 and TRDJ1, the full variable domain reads CDKVTQSSPDQTVASGSEVVLLCTYDTVYSNPDLFWYRIRPDYSFQFVFYGDNSRSEGADFTQGRFSVKHILTQKAFHLVISPVRTEDSATYYCASKDYGLWGIRLYTDKLIFGKGTRVTVEP.

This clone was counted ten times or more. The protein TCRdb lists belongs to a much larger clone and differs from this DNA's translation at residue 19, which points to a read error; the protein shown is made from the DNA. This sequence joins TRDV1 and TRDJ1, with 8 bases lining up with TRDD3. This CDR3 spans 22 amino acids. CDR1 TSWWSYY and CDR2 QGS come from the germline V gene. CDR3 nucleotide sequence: TGTGCTCTTGAGGCCCCGCCGTCCCATACTGGGGGCCGACAACTGTACACCGATAGACTCATCTTT. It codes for CALEAPPSHTGGRQLYTDRLIF.

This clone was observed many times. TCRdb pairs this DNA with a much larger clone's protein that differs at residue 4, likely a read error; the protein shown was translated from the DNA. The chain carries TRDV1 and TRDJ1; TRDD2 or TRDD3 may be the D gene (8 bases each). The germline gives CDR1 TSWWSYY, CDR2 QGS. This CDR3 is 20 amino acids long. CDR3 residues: CALEEILPKHWGLYTDKLIF. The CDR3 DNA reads TGTGCTCTTGAGGAAATCCTTCCTAAGCACTGGGGGCTCTACACCGATAAACTCATCTTT.

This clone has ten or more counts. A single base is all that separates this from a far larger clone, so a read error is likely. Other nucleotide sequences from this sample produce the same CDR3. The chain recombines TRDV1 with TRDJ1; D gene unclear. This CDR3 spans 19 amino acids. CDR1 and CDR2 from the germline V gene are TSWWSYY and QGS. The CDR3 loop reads CALGELKVTTVRYTDKLIF. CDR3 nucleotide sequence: TGTGCTCTTGGGGAACTAAAGGTGACTACTGTTCGGTACACCGATAAGCTCATCTTT.